In this sample, the clone carrying this T cell receptor (beta chain) turned up a few times. Antigen specificity is unknown. Germline V gene sequence: CDR1 PRHDT, CDR2 FYEKMQ (reference sequence). CDR3 length: 13 residues. V was pared by 1 base and J by 6 bases, with 10 bases between. This specimen comes from a study of regulatory T cells in long-lasting Graves disease. Regarding the study as a whole: Among persistent patients, a larger number of public clonotypes were shared (about 2,700) than among newly diagnosed patients (around 980).

The time point: newly diagnosed GD, antithyroid drugs for less than 3 months. RNA from PBMCs was the source of the TCR library. Arm-PCR with iRepertoire HTBI primers amplified the CDR3 regions for these TCR beta libraries. MiXCR, applied by TCRdb to the multiplex PCR reads, yields one record per CDR3 protein. The table has about 620,000 distinct CDR3 sequences, around 17% seen once. The sample was also reused in another study, on T cells in Graves' hyperthyroidism and ophthalmopathy.

This TCR derives from a woman aged 25 to 39 with Graves disease. The chain recombines TRBV13 with TRBJ2-7, with D possibly TRBD1 on 5 matching bases. The starting material was peripheral blood mononuclear cells (PBMCs), obtained at new diagnosis, from a patient treated with antithyroid drugs. The CDR3: CASSLAGTGEQYF. The DNA for the CDR3 is TGTGCCAGCAGCTTAGCGGGTACAGGCGAGCAGTACTTC.